This T cell receptor (beta chain) appears in the sequencing data of a study of blood T cell repertoires in COVID-19. The study drew participants aged about 18 to 89 years from about two dozen US areas. No more than 2 weeks before study entry, exposed participants had met a case of COVID-19. Repertoires were generated with immunoSEQ multiplex PCR, while TCRdb's copy carries only in-frame clones and drops some. The table lists 270,000 or so clones, more than 85% of them singletons. This CDR3 is 15 amino acids long. Germline loops: CDR1 MNHNS, CDR2 SASEGT. Germline trimming cut 2 bases from V and 7 bases from J; bases unmatched to any gene: 10.

The J gene is TRBJ1-2, the V gene TRBV6-1; 7 bases match TRBD1. This TCR came from a man aged 40-50 years who had been exposed to COVID-19. The sample was PBMCs or T cells enriched from blood (not recorded which). The CDR3 coding sequence is TGTGCCAGCAGTGAAATGTTAAGACAGGGTAGTGGCTACACCTTC. Amino acids: CASSEMLRQGSGYTF.